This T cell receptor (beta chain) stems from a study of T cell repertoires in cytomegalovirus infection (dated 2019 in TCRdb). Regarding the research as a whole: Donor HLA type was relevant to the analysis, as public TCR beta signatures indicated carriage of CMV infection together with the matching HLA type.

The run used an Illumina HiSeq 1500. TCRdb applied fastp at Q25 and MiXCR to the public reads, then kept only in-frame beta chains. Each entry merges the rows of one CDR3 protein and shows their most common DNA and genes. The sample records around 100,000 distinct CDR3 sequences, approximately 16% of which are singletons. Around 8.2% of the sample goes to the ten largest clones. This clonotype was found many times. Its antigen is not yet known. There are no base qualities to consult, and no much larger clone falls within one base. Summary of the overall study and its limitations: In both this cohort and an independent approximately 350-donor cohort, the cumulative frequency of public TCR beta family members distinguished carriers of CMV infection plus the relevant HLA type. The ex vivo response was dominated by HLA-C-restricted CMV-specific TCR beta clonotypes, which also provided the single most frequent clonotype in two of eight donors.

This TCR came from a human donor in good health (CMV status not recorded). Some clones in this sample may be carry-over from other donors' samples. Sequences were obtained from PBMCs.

CDR3 loop: CASTLAGGLYTQYF. The DNA sequence follows: TGTGCCAGCACCTTGGCGGGGGGGCTGTATACGCAGTATTTT. This receptor chain uses TRBV7-2 and TRBJ2-3; 9 of the junction bases match TRBD2. Looking up the germline V gene yields CDR1 SGHTA and CDR2 FQGNSA. After removal of 7 bases from V and 7 bases from J, the junction retains 9 bases not matched to a gene. From its cysteine to its phenylalanine, the CDR3 spans 14 amino acids. Here the CDR3 DNA is all that survives: 42 bases in frame from base 1.